This TCR beta chain was profiled in a study of PD-1 blockade in classical Hodgkin lymphoma. General study points: Diminished baseline TCR diversity has been reported in newly diagnosed patients relative to healthy donors. Whatever underlies the repertoire differences (possibly disease activity or prior therapy) remains undefined.

Only in-frame clones appear in the TCRdb table, and some are missing; sequencing was by immunoSEQ multiplex PCR. The sample yields about 15,000 clones, over 80% seen once. All the patients suffered relapse after autologous stem cell transplantation, and brentuximab vedotin exposure differed. Each best response was a complete response, a partial response or progressive disease. CDR3 length: 15 amino acids. Germline CDR1 SGHAT, CDR2 FQNNGV. J gave up 4 bases and V 6 bases, and 9 bases lay outside the gene matches. In regard to this clone: Antigen specificity is unknown.

This rearrangement joins TRBV11-2 to TRBJ1-3; TRBD1 matches 7 bases. Sample: peripheral blood mononuclear cells (PBMCs), taken before the second cycle of nivolumab. This TCR came from a human donor with classical Hodgkin lymphoma. The CDR3 coding sequence is TGTGCCAGCAGTTCTAACGGACAGGCGGGAAACACCATATATTTT. Translated, it gives CASSSNGQAGNTIYF.